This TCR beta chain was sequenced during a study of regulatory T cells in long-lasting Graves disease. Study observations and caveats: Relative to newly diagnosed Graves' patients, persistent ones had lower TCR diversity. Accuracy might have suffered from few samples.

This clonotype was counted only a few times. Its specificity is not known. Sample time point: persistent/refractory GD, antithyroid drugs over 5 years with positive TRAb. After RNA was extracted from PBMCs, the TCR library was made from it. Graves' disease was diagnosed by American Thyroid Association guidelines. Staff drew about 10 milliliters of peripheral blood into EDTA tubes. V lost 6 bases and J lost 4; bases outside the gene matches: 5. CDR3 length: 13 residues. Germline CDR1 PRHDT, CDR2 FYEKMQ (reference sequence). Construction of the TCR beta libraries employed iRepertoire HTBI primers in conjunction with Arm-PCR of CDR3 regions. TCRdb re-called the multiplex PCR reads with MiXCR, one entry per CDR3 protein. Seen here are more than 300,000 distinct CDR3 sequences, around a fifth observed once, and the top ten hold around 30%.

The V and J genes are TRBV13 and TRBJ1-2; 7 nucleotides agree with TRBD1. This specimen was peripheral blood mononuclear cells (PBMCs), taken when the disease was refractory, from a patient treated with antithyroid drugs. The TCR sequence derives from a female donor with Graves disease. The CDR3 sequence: CASSEDRSYGYTF. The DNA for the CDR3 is TGTGCCAGCAGTGAGGACAGGAGCTATGGCTACACCTTC.